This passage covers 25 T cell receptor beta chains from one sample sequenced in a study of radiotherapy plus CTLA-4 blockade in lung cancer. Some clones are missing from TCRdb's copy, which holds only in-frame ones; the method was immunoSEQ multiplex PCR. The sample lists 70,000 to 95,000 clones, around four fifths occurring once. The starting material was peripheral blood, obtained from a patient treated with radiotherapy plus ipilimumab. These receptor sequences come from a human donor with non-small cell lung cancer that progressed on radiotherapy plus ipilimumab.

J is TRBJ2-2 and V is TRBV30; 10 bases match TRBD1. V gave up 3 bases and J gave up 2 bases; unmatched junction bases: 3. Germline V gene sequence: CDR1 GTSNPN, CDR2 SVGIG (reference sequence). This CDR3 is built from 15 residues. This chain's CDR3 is CAWSQTGGNTGELFF. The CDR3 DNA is TGTGCCTGGAGCCAGACAGGGGGCAACACCGGGGAGCTGTTTTTT.

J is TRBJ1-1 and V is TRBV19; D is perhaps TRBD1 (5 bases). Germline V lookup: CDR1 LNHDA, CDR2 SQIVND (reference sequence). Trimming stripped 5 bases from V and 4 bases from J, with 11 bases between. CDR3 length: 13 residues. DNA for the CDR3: TGTGCCAGTAGTTTAATGGGGCCCACTGAAGCTTTCTTT. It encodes CASSLMGPTEAFF.

The chain's CDR3 is CATSRITGGNEKLFF. CDR3 DNA: TGTGCCACCAGCAGAATCACAGGGGGCAATGAAAAACTGTTTTTT. The V gene is TRBV15, the J gene TRBJ1-4; the match to TRBD1 covers 9 bases. V dropped 2 bases and J dropped 5; count of bases not matched to a gene: 3. Germline values: CDR1 LNHNV, CDR2 YYDKDF (reference sequence). There are 15 residues in the CDR3.

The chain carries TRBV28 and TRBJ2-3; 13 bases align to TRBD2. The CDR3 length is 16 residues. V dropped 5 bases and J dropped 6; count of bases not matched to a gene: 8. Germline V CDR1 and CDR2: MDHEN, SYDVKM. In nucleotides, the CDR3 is TGTGCCAGCAGTCCCGGGACTAGCGGGATTGGCGATACGCAGTATTTT. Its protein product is CASSPGTSGIGDTQYF.

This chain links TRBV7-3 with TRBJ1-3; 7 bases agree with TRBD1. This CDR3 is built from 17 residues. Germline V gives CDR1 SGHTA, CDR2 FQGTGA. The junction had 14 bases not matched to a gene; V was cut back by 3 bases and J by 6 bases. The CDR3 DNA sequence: TGTGCCAGCAGCTTGAACAGGGGCGACGATGTAGTAAACACCATATATTTT. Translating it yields CASSLNRGDDVVNTIYF.

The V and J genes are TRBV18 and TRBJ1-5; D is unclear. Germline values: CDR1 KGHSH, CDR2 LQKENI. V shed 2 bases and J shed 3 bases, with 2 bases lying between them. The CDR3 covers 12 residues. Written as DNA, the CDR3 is TGTGCCAGCTCACCATCCAATCAGCCCCAGCATTTT. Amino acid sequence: CASSPSNQPQHF.

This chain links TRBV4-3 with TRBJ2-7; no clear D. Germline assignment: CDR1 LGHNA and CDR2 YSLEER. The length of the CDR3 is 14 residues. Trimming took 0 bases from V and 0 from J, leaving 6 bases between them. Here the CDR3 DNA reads TGCGCCAGCAGCCAAGAACACAACTCCTACGAGCAGTACTTC. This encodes CASSQEHNSYEQYF.

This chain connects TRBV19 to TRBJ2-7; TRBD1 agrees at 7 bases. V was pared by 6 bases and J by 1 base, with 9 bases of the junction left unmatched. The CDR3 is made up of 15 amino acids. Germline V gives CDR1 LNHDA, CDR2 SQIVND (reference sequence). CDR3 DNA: TGTGCCAGTAGCCTCGGGACAGTGGCTTCCTACGAGCAGTACTTC. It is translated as CASSLGTVASYEQYF.

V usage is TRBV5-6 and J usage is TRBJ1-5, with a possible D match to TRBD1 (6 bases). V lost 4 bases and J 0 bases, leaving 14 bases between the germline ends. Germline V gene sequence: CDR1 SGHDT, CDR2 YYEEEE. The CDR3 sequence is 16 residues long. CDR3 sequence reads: CASSSTGPYSNQPQHF. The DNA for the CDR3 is TGTGCCAGCAGCAGCACAGGGCCTTATAGCAATCAGCCCCAGCATTTT. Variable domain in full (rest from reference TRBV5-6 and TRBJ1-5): DAGVTQSPTHLIKTRGQQVTLRCSPKSGHDTVSWYQQALGQGPQFIFQYYEEEERQRGNFPDRFSGHQFPNYSSELNVNALLLGDSALYLCASSSTGPYSNQPQHFGDGTRLSIL.

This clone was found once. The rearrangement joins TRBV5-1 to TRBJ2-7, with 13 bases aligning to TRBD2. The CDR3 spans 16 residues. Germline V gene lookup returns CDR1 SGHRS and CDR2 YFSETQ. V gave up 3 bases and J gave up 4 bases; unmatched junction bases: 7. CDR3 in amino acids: CASSSSTSGRAYEQYF. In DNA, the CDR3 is TGCGCCAGCAGCTCATCCACTAGCGGGAGGGCGTACGAGCAGTACTTC.

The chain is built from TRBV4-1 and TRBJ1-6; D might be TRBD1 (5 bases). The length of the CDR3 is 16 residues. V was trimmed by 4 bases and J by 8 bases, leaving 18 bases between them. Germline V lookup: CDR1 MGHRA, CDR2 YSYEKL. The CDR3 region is CASSPLGRGRDSPLHF. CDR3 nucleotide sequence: TGCGCCAGCAGCCCCCTGGGGCGTGGAAGAGATTCACCCCTCCACTTT.

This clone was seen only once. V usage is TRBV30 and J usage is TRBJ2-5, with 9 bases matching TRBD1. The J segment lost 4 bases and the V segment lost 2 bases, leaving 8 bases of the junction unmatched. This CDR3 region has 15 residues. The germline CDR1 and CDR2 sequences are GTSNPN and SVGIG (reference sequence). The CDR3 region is CAWSRDRAGRETQYF. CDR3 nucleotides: TGTGCCTGGAGTAGGGACAGGGCTGGTCGAGAGACCCAGTACTTC.

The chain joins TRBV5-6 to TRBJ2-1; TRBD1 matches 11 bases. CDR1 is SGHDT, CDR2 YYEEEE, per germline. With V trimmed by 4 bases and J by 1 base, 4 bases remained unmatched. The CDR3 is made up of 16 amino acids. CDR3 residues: CASSEGQGVSYNEQFF. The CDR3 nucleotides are TGTGCCAGCAGCGAGGGACAGGGGGTTTCCTACAATGAGCAGTTCTTC.

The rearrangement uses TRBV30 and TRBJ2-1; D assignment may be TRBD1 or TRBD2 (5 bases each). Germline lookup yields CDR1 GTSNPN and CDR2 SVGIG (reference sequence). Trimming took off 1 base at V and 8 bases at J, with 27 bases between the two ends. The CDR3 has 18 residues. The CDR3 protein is CAWSEPLVGPRGDHEQFF. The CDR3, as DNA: TGTGCCTGGAGTGAGCCCCTGGTGGGACCTAGGGGAGACCATGAGCAGTTCTTC.

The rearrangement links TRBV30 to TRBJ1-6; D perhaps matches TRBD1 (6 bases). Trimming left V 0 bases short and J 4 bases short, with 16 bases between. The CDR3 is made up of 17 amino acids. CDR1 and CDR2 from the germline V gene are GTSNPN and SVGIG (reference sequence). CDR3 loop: CAWSVPGHAVYNSPLHF. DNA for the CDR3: TGTGCCTGGAGTGTACCGGGACATGCCGTTTATAATTCACCCCTCCACTTT.

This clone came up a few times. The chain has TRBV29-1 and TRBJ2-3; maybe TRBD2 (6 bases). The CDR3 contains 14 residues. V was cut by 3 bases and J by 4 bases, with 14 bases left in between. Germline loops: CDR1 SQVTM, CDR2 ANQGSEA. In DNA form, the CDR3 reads TGCAGCGTTGATGGTGGGGGGAGCGCAGATACGCAGTATTTT. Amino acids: CSVDGGGSADTQYF.

CDR3 nucleotide sequence: TGCGCCAGCAGCTTTGTGGGGGGCCAAGAGACCCAGTACTTC. Translating it yields CASSFVGGQETQYF. The genes are TRBV5-1 and TRBJ2-5; D perhaps matches TRBD2 (6 bases). Germline V gene data show CDR1 as SGHRS and CDR2 as YFSETQ. V lost 2 bases, J lost 1 base, and 9 bases lay in between. The CDR3 is 14 amino acids.

CDR3 in DNA: TGTGCCAGCAGTTTTGGACGGGGGGCTAGAGGGGAGACCCAGTACTTC. This translates into CASSFGRGARGETQYF. The V and J genes are TRBV6-5 and TRBJ2-5; weak D call: TRBD2 (7 bases). The ends were cut back, 4 bases at V and 5 bases at J, with 20 bases in the middle. Germline lookup yields CDR1 MNHEY and CDR2 SVGAGI. The CDR3 has 16 residues.

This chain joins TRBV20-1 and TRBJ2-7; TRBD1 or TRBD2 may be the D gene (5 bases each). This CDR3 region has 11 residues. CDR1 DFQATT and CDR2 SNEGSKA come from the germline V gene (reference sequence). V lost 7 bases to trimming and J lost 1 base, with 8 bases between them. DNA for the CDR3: TGCAGTGGGGGGAGTTCCTACGAGCAGTACTTC. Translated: CSGGSSYEQYF.

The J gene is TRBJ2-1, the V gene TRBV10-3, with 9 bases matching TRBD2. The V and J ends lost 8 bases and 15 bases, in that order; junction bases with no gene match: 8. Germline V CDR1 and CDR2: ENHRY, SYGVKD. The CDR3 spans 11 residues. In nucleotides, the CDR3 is TGTGCCATCTCGTCTGGGACTAGCCGGTTCTTC. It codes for CAISSGTSRFF.

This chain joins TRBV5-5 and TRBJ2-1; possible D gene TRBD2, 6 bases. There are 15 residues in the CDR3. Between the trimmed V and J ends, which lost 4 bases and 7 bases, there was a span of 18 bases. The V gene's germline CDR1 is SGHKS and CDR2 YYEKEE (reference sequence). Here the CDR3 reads CASSGGVWVQNEQFF. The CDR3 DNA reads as TGTGCCAGCAGCGGAGGGGTTTGGGTACAAAATGAGCAGTTCTTC.

This chain's CDR3 is CASSQAGAKNNEQFF. The CDR3 nucleotides are TGTGCCAGCAGCCAAGCGGGGGCAAAAAACAATGAGCAGTTCTTC. The V and J genes are TRBV4-2 and TRBJ2-1; D is possibly TRBD1 or TRBD2 (6 bases each). The germline gives CDR1 LGHNA, CDR2 YNFKEQ. This CDR3 spans 15 amino acids. V lost 1 base, J lost 5 bases, and 12 bases lay in between.

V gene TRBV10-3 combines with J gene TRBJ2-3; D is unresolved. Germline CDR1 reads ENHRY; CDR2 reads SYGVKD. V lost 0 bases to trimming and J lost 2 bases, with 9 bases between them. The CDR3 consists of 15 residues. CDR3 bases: TGTGCCATCAGTGAGTCTGGCAGCAACACAGATACGCAGTATTTT. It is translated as CAISESGSNTDTQYF.

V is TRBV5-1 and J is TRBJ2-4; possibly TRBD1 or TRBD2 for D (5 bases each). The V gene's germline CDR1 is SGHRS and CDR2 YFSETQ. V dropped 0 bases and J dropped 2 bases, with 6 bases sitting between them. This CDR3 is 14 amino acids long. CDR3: CASSLGGTKNIQYF. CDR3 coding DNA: TGCGCCAGCAGCTTGGGGGGGACCAAAAACATTCAGTACTTC.

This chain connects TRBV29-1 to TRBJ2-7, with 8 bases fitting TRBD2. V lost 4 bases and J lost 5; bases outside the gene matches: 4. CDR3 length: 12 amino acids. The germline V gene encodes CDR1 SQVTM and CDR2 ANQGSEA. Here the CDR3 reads CSVGRGANEQYF. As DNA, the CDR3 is TGCAGCGTTGGGCGGGGGGCGAACGAGCAGTACTTC.